This T cell receptor beta chain was sequenced during a study of CD8 T cells in Susac syndrome. This clonotype was recorded only once. Random hexamers served to reverse transcribe roughly 0.45 to 1 ug RNA. The authors amplified TCR beta CDR3 across 54 Vbeta and 13 Jbeta using immunoSEQ multiplex PCR. Via MiXCR, TCRdb re-called the immunoSEQ multiplex PCR reads, giving one row per CDR3 protein. The sample contains some 150,000 distinct CDR3 sequences, over 85% of which appear only once. CD8+ and CD4+ T cells circulating in blood were sequenced for TCR beta. Sequenced sample: CD8+ T cells from PBMCs. This TCR derives from a human donor in good health.

This CDR3 reads CASRDIDYEQYF. The CDR3 nucleotides read TGTGCCAGCAGGGACATAGACTACGAGCAGTACTTC. This chain links TRBV6-2 or TRBV6-3 with TRBJ2-7, with a possible D match to TRBD1 (5 bases). V was trimmed by 6 bases and J by 3 bases, leaving 9 bases between them. This CDR3 region has 12 residues. Germline V gene lookup returns CDR1 MNHEY and CDR2 SVGEGT.